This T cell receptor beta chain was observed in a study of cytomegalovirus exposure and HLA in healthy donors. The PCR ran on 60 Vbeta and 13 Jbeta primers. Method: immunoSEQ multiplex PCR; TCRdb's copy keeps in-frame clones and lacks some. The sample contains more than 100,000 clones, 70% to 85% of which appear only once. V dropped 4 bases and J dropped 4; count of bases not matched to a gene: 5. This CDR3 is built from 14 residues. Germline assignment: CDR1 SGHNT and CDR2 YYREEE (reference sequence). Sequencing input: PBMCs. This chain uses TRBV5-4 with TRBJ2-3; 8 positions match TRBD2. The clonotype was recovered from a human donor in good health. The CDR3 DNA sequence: TGTGCCAGCAGCCTAACTAGCGGTGCAGATACGCAGTATTTT. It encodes CASSLTSGADTQYF. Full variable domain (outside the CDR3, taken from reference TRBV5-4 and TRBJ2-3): ETGVTQSPTHLIKTRGQQVTLRCSSQSGHNTVSWYQQALGQGPQFIFQYYREEENGRGNFPPRFSGLQFPNYSSELNVNALELDDSALYLCASSLTSGADTQYFGPGTRLTVL.